The 6 T cell receptor beta chains below were found in one sample sequenced in a study of Graves' ophthalmopathy and Graves' hyperthyroidism. The TCR beta CDR3 regions underwent amplification from RNA transcripts. An initial RT-PCR round employing HTBI primers preceded a second-round multiplex PCR. TCRdb redid the calling of the multiplex PCR reads with MiXCR, one entry per CDR3 protein. The sample contains 500,000 to 700,000 distinct CDR3 sequences, about a fifth of which appear only once. The material sequenced was peripheral blood. All receptors come from a woman aged 18-29 years with stable Graves' hyperthyroidism. Some clones in this sample may be carry-over from other donors' samples.

This clonotype was recorded many times. This rearrangement joins TRBV6-1 to TRBJ1-5; 9 nucleotides agree with TRBD1. CDR1 and CDR2 from the germline V gene are MNHNS and SASEGT. The V and J ends lost 7 bases and 3 bases, in that order; junction bases with no gene match: 7. CDR3 length equals 15 residues. The CDR3 loop is CASTRGQGINQPQHF. CDR3 nucleotides: TGTGCCAGCACGCGGGGACAGGGCATCAATCAGCCCCAGCATTTT.

This clonotype was recorded many times. The chain joins TRBV7-3 to TRBJ1-1; D is unclear. Trimming took off 5 bases at V and 2 bases at J, with 18 bases between the two ends. The CDR3 has 16 residues. The V gene's germline CDR1 is SGHTA and CDR2 FQGTGA. CDR3 loop: CASSPTGVQRNTEAFF. The CDR3 bases are TGTGCCAGCAGCCCTACCGGGGTGCAGCGCAACACTGAAGCTTTCTTT.

This clonotype was picked up many times. This chain links TRBV20-1 with TRBJ2-5, with unresolved D. This CDR3 has 12 residues. Germline assignment: CDR1 DFQATT and CDR2 SNEGSKA (reference sequence). V lost 1 base to trimming and J lost 4 bases, with 7 bases between them. The CDR3 region has the DNA TGCAGTGCTAGAGTGGAGCGAGAGACCCAGTACTTC. Protein: CSARVERETQYF.

In this sample, this clonotype turned up many times. The chain combines TRBV19 with TRBJ2-5; TRBD1 aligns across 10 bases. CDR1 and CDR2 (germline): LNHDA, SQIVND (reference sequence). This CDR3 is built from 15 residues. The V and J ends lost 3 bases and 5 bases, in that order; junction bases with no gene match: 6. The CDR3, as DNA: TGTGCCAGTAGTATCGCGGACAGGGGGTTTGAGACCCAGTACTTC. Residues: CASSIADRGFETQYF.

The chain joins TRBV28 to TRBJ2-7; D perhaps matches TRBD2 (5 bases). Trimming stripped 6 bases from V and 4 bases from J, with 13 bases between. CDR3 length equals 13 residues. The V gene's germline CDR1 is MDHEN and CDR2 SYDVKM. Here the CDR3 reads CASRDSLGYEQYF. For the CDR3, the DNA is TGTGCCAGCAGGGACTCCTTGGGGTACGAGCAGTACTTC.

This clonotype appeared a few times. The rearrangement links TRBV5-1 to TRBJ2-7; 9 bases fit TRBD2. CDR1 and CDR2 from the germline V gene are SGHRS and YFSETQ. This CDR3 has 13 residues. The trim removed 5 bases at V and 2 bases at J, leaving 2 bases unmatched. The DNA of the CDR3 is TGCGCCAGCAGACGACTAGCGGCCTACGAGCAGTACTTC. Protein sequence: CASRRLAAYEQYF.